Presented here are 24 T cell receptor beta chains from one specimen sequenced in a study of T cells in Graves' hyperthyroidism and ophthalmopathy. Amplification of TCR beta CDR3 regions was performed using RNA transcripts as template. The HTBI primer set drove a first-round RT-PCR of the TCR CDR3. Each CDR3 protein gets one entry after TCRdb re-called the multiplex PCR reads with MiXCR. The sample yields around 350,000 distinct CDR3 sequences, 25% seen once. The sequencing input was blood. These receptors were collected from a man aged 50 to 59 with Graves' hyperthyroidism.

This sequence joins TRBV6-2 or TRBV6-3 and TRBJ2-2; 11 bases line up with TRBD2. Germline V gene data show CDR1 as MNHEY and CDR2 as SVGEGT. The CDR3 runs 16 residues. V gave up 7 bases and J gave up 7 bases; unmatched junction bases: 11. The CDR3 DNA reads TGTGCCAGCACGGGTAGCGGGAGGGAGGATGGCGGGGAGCTGTTTTTT. Protein sequence: CASTGSGREDGGELFF.

The chain has TRBV28 and TRBJ2-7; D is ambiguous. With 3 bases removed from V and 5 bases from J, the gap between germline ends came to 17 bases. The CDR3 consists of 15 residues. Per germline, CDR1 MDHEN and CDR2 SYDVKM. CDR3 in amino acids: CASSFGQGPFDEQYF. The CDR3 bases are TGTGCCAGCAGTTTTGGGCAAGGCCCTTTCGACGAGCAGTACTTC.

This clonotype has only a few counts. The chain carries TRBV7-3 and TRBJ2-2; D is perhaps TRBD2 (5 bases). The CDR3 has 15 amino acids. Looked up from germline, CDR1 is SGHTA and CDR2 is FQGTGA. The V and J ends lost 3 bases and 8 bases respectively, with 16 bases between them. This CDR3 is CASSLRMGSAGELFF. Here the CDR3 DNA reads TGTGCCAGCAGCTTGAGAATGGGGAGCGCGGGGGAGCTGTTTTTT.

This chain links TRBV7-9 with TRBJ1-1; D call uncertain. The CDR3 spans 15 residues. V was cut by 2 bases and J by 1 base, with 11 bases left in between. CDR1 and CDR2 (germline): SEHNR, FQNEAQ (reference sequence). The CDR3 region has the DNA TGTGCCAGCAGCTTAACCCGGGCCCCGAACACTGAAGCTTTCTTT. This codes for CASSLTRAPNTEAFF.

This clonotype was picked up a small number of times. CDR3: CASSLLAGDIEQYF. CDR3 sequence (DNA): TGTGCCAGCAGTTTACTAGCGGGAGATATCGAGCAGTACTTC. The genes are TRBV27 and TRBJ2-7, with 10 nucleotides matching TRBD2. In germline, CDR1 is MNHEY, CDR2 SMNVEV (reference sequence). This CDR3 contains 14 residues. Unmatched junction bases numbered 4, after V lost 2 bases and J lost 6 bases.

The chain recombines TRBV6-1 with TRBJ1-6; possibly TRBD1 for D (6 bases). Trimming removed 6 bases from V and 7 bases from J, with 16 bases in between. The germline V gene encodes CDR1 MNHNS and CDR2 SASEGT. The CDR3 covers 15 residues. CDR3 nucleotide sequence: TGTGCCAGCAGATTAGAGGGGGTGCGGAATTCACCCCTCCACTTT. This gives the protein CASRLEGVRNSPLHF.

This clonotype was picked up a small number of times. J is TRBJ2-5 and V is TRBV11-3, with D tentatively TRBD1 or TRBD2 (5 bases each). CDR1 and CDR2 from the germline V gene are SGHNT and YENEEA. The CDR3 has 14 residues. The germline V and J ends were trimmed by 8 bases and 4 bases, with 17 bases remaining between them. The CDR3 protein is CASSGEGFGETQYF. In DNA form, the CDR3 reads TGTGCCAGCTCTGGAGAGGGGTTCGGAGAGACCCAGTACTTC. Full variable domain (remainder filled in from reference TRBV11-3 and TRBJ2-5): EAGVVQSPRYKIIEKKQPVAFWCNPISGHNTLYWYLQNLGQGPELLIRYENEEAVDDSQLPKDRFSAERLKGVDSTLKIQPAELGDSAVYLCASSGEGFGETQYFGPGTRLLVL.

This rearrangement joins TRBV29-1 to TRBJ1-1; 7 nucleotides align to TRBD1. V gave up 5 bases and J gave up 6 bases; unmatched junction bases: 9. The CDR3 is made up of 13 amino acids. Looked up from germline, CDR1 is SQVTM and CDR2 is ANQGSEA. The CDR3 nucleotides are TGCAGCGTTAAACGACAGGGAGGGTCTGAAGCTTTCTTT. Protein: CSVKRQGGSEAFF.

This clonotype has at least ten counts. The V and J genes are TRBV7-3 and TRBJ2-1, with TRBD2 identical over 11 bases. The V segment lost 0 bases and the J segment 4 bases; nucleotides outside the gene matches: 5. The CDR3 is 17 amino acids. From germline, CDR1 is SGHTA and CDR2 FQGTGA. This CDR3 is CASSLTSGRAIYNEQFF. Written as DNA, the CDR3 is TGTGCCAGCAGCTTAACTAGCGGGAGGGCCATTTACAATGAGCAGTTCTTC.

The genes are TRBV30 and TRBJ2-7, with TRBD1 as a possible D gene (6 bases). The CDR3 has 13 residues. Germline V gene data show CDR1 as GTSNPN and CDR2 as SVGIG (reference sequence). V lost 3 bases to trimming and J lost 6 bases, with 15 bases between them. CDR3 in amino acids: CAWSQGNVGEQYF. CDR3 bases: TGTGCCTGGAGCCAGGGGAATGTGGGCGAGCAGTACTTC.

The V gene is TRBV4-1, the J gene TRBJ2-5, with a possible D match to TRBD1 (5 bases). Trimming pared 0 bases from V and 4 bases from J, leaving 12 bases between. Germline CDR1 reads MGHRA; CDR2 reads YSYEKL. This CDR3 is built from 15 residues. The CDR3 sequence: CASSQEPGSGETQYF. The CDR3 DNA follows: TGCGCCAGCAGCCAAGAGCCAGGGTCGGGAGAGACCCAGTACTTC.

The chain uses TRBV28 and TRBJ2-3; D remains ambiguous. This CDR3 region has 14 residues. V was cut by 8 bases and J by 3 bases, with 15 bases left in between. Germline CDR1 MDHEN, CDR2 SYDVKM. This chain's CDR3 is CASRKYIGTDTQYF. The CDR3 region has the DNA TGTGCCAGCCGTAAATATATAGGGACAGATACGCAGTATTTT.

This sequence joins TRBV12-3 or TRBV12-4 and TRBJ2-3; 7 bases align to TRBD2. Trimming cost V 3 bases and J 8 bases; bases outside gene matches: 8. The CDR3 has 14 amino acids. The CDR3, as DNA: TGTGCCAGCAGTTTGCGGGAGAGGGGAGCTACGCAGTATTTT. Protein sequence: CASSLRERGATQYF.

In this sample, this clonotype turned up a few times. The V gene is TRBV7-9, the J gene TRBJ1-1; 9 bases line up with TRBD1. Germline lookup yields CDR1 SEHNR and CDR2 FQNEAQ (reference sequence). The CDR3 is made up of 15 amino acids. Trimming cost V 0 bases and J 3 bases; bases outside gene matches: 2. The CDR3 region is CASSLADRGYTEAFF. CDR3 bases: TGTGCCAGCAGCTTAGCCGACAGGGGGTACACTGAAGCTTTCTTT.

The J gene is TRBJ2-2, the V gene TRBV7-8; D possibly corresponds to TRBD1 (5 bases). V was shortened by 5 bases and J by 6 bases, with 13 bases between the two germline ends. The CDR3 covers 14 residues. The germline V gene has CDR1 SGHVS and CDR2 FQNEAQ. The CDR3 nucleotides read TGTGCCAGCAGCCAGACAGTTTGGGCCGGGGAGCTGTTTTTT. This sequence encodes CASSQTVWAGELFF.

The chain is built from TRBV5-1 and TRBJ2-1; D is possibly TRBD1 (6 bases). The V gene's germline CDR1 is SGHRS and CDR2 YFSETQ. The CDR3 extends over 18 amino acids. V was trimmed by 5 bases and J by 1 base, leaving 22 bases between them. The CDR3 bases are TGCGCCAGCAGTCCGAAATCCTCTGGGGGCTTATCCTACAATGAGCAGTTCTTC. Amino acids: CASSPKSSGGLSYNEQFF.

This clonotype was recorded many times. The chain recombines TRBV28 with TRBJ2-7; D is possibly TRBD2 (5 bases). CDR1 and CDR2 (germline): MDHEN, SYDVKM. This CDR3 is 13 amino acids long. Trimming left V 2 bases short and J 6 bases short, with 11 bases between. The CDR3 protein is CASSLAREGEQYF. In DNA form, the CDR3 reads TGTGCCAGCAGTTTAGCACGAGAGGGCGAGCAGTACTTC.

V is TRBV3-1 and J is TRBJ2-5; 11 bases line up with TRBD2. This CDR3 has 13 amino acids. After removal of 9 bases from V and 4 bases from J, the junction contained 4 bases not matched to a gene. CDR1 is LGHDT and CDR2 is YNNKEL in the germline V gene (reference sequence). This CDR3 reads CASRLAGPETQYF. CDR3 DNA: TGTGCCAGTAGACTAGCGGGACCAGAGACCCAGTACTTC.

V and J are TRBV27 and TRBJ1-2; perhaps TRBD1 as D (6 bases). CDR1 and CDR2 (germline): MNHEY, SMNVEV (reference sequence). Deletions cut 0 bases from V and 4 bases from J, with 15 bases between. This CDR3 comprises 16 residues. DNA of the CDR3: TGTGCCAGCAGTTTATCTATGGTCCCCAGGGGCTATGGCTACACCTTC. Translation gives CASSLSMVPRGYGYTF.

J is TRBJ2-7 and V is TRBV19; possibly TRBD2 for D (6 bases). The CDR3 consists of 15 residues. Germline V CDR1 and CDR2: LNHDA, SQIVND (reference sequence). The germline V and J ends were trimmed by 5 bases and 0 bases, with 14 bases remaining between them. The CDR3 loop reads CASSPPGLRSYEQYF. The CDR3 DNA is TGTGCCAGTAGTCCTCCGGGACTGCGCTCCTACGAGCAGTACTTC. The whole variable domain, remainder taken from reference TRBV19 and TRBJ2-7, is DGGITQSPKYLFRKEGQNVTLSCEQNLNHDAMYWYRQDPGQGLRLIYYSQIVNDFQKGDIAEGYSVSREKKESFPLTVTSAQKNPTAFYLCASSPPGLRSYEQYFGPGTRLTVT.

There are a few counts of this clonotype. The rearrangement uses TRBV2 and TRBJ2-1, with TRBD2 identical over 7 bases. Germline-derived CDR1 and CDR2 are SNHLY and FYNNEI. J gave up 10 bases and V 3 bases, and 6 bases lay outside the gene matches. The CDR3 runs to 13 residues. The CDR3 DNA sequence: TGTGCCAGCAGTGAGGGGACTATATACGAGCAGTTCTTC. Translation gives CASSEGTIYEQFF.

The rearrangement links TRBV11-3 to TRBJ2-5; no definite D call. This CDR3 region has 13 residues. CDR1 and CDR2 from the germline V gene are SGHNT and YENEEA. Trimming left V 1 base short and J 3 bases short, with 6 bases between. The CDR3 bases are TGTGCCAGCAGCTTAGGACCAGAAGAGACCCAGTACTTC. Its translation is CASSLGPEETQYF.

The chain uses TRBV20-1 and TRBJ2-1, with TRBD2 as a possible D gene (5 bases). Germline V gives CDR1 DFQATT, CDR2 SNEGSKA (reference sequence). The V end lost 3 bases, the J end lost 4 bases, and 19 bases lay between the germline ends. This CDR3 is 16 amino acids long. This CDR3 reads CSASPQLVIRYNEQFF. CDR3 nucleotide sequence: TGCAGTGCTAGTCCCCAACTAGTCATTAGATACAATGAGCAGTTCTTC.

The sample holds a few counts of this clonotype. The chain combines TRBV6-1 with TRBJ2-5; possibly TRBD1 for D (6 bases). CDR1 and CDR2 from the germline V gene are MNHNS and SASEGT. The germline V and J ends were trimmed by 6 bases and 5 bases, with 13 bases remaining between them. This CDR3 comprises 13 residues. CDR3 sequence (DNA): TGTGCCAGCAGGGGACAAGCCCGGGAGACCCAGTACTTC. Its protein product is CASRGQARETQYF.